A single sample is the source of the 24 T cell receptor beta chains below, sequenced in a study of control samples from healthy donors and cancer patients. Using immunoSEQ multiplex PCR, the repertoire was profiled, and TCRdb retains in-frame clones only, with some absent. This table has under 65,000 clones, about 90% appearing once. The material sequenced was PBMCs. These TCRs come from a woman aged 55 to 70 with lung cancer.

The gene calls are TRBV25-1 and TRBJ1-6; no reliable D call. The length of the CDR3 is 14 residues. CDR1 MGHDK and CDR2 SYGVNS come from the germline V gene. Trimming took off 9 bases at V and 6 bases at J, with 15 bases between the two ends. CDR3 protein: CASSINTLNSPLHF. CDR3 nucleotides: TGTGCCAGTTCCATCAACACTCTTAATTCACCCCTCCACTTT.

The chain couples TRBV28 to TRBJ1-6; 10 bases are shared with TRBD1. With V trimmed by 4 bases and J by 8 bases, 5 bases remained unmatched. This CDR3 comprises 15 residues. Germline V gives CDR1 MDHEN, CDR2 SYDVKM. The DNA of the CDR3 is TGTGCCAGCAGTTCCCTGACAGGGGGCCATTCACCCCTCCACTTT. It encodes CASSSLTGGHSPLHF.

Here the CDR3 DNA reads TGTGCCAGCAGCTTATATTTTGGTACTAATGAAAAACTGTTTTTT. Encoded protein: CASSLYFGTNEKLFF. J is TRBJ1-4 and V is TRBV11-2; D not certain. The V end lost 2 bases, the J end lost 2 bases, and 9 bases lay between the germline ends. Germline values: CDR1 SGHAT, CDR2 FQNNGV. CDR3 length: 15 residues.

This clone is a singleton in its sample. This chain uses TRBV7-9 with TRBJ1-5; D possibly corresponds to TRBD1 (5 bases). V gave up 7 bases and J gave up 2 bases, with 12 bases separating them. The CDR3 totals 14 residues. The germline gives CDR1 SEHNR, CDR2 FQNEAQ (reference sequence). CDR3 coding DNA: TGTGCCAGCACGACCGGGGGAGGCAATCAGCCCCAGCATTTT. Amino acid sequence: CASTTGGGNQPQHF.

The V and J genes are TRBV7-7 and TRBJ2-5, with D maybe TRBD1 (7 bases). This CDR3 is built from 13 residues. CDR1 and CDR2 from the germline V gene are SSHAT and FNYEAQ (reference sequence). CDR3 residues: CASGGQAGETQYF. CDR3 DNA: TGTGCTAGCGGCGGACAGGCCGGGGAGACCCAGTACTTC.

The chain recombines TRBV11-3 with TRBJ2-7, with D unresolved. Germline V gives CDR1 SGHNT, CDR2 YENEEA. V lost 0 bases and J 7 bases, leaving 10 bases between the germline ends. There are 13 residues in the CDR3. CDR3 DNA sequence: TGTGCCAGCAGCTTAGAAACTTTCGGGGAGCAGTACTTC. The encoded protein is CASSLETFGEQYF. Complete variable domain (other parts from reference TRBV11-3 and TRBJ2-7): EAGVVQSPRYKIIEKKQPVAFWCNPISGHNTLYWYLQNLGQGPELLIRYENEEAVDDSQLPKDRFSAERLKGVDSTLKIQPAELGDSAVYLCASSLETFGEQYFGPGTRLTVT.

The CDR3 coding sequence is TGTGCCAGCAGACTCAGGGGATCAAACACCGGGGAGCTGTTTTTT. Translated, it gives CASRLRGSNTGELFF. This chain links TRBV27 with TRBJ2-2, with D perhaps TRBD1 (6 bases). This CDR3 contains 15 residues. Deletions cut 6 bases from V and 2 bases from J, with 13 bases between. Germline V gives CDR1 MNHEY, CDR2 SMNVEV (reference sequence).

The V and J genes are TRBV29-1 and TRBJ2-2; D possibly corresponds to TRBD2 (6 bases). CDR3 length: 13 residues. The germline CDR1 and CDR2 sequences are SQVTM and ANQGSEA. Deletions cut 7 bases from V and 1 base from J, with 10 bases between. The CDR3 is CSGGGKNTGELFF. The DNA of the CDR3 is TGCAGCGGTGGGGGGAAGAACACCGGGGAGCTGTTTTTT.

The chain links TRBV4-1 to TRBJ2-1; 7 nucleotides align to TRBD1. CDR3 length: 15 residues. Germline CDR1 is MGHRA and CDR2 is YSYEKL. V shed 0 bases and J 9 bases; nucleotides not matched to a gene: 8. CDR3 in DNA: TGCGCCAGCAGCCAAGACCCGGGACAGAGTATTGAGCAGTTCTTC. Amino acids: CASSQDPGQSIEQFF.

The chain recombines TRBV3-1 (or the pseudogene TRBV3-2) with TRBJ2-7; perhaps TRBD2 as D (5 bases). The CDR3 has 15 residues. Germline CDR1 is LGHDT and CDR2 is YNNKEL (reference sequence). The V and J ends lost 1 base and 4 bases respectively, with 14 bases between them. CDR3 protein: CASSQGGKSRYEQYF. DNA for the CDR3: TGTGCCAGCAGCCAAGGAGGGAAGTCGAGGTACGAGCAGTACTTC.

This clone is medium-sized within its sample. The V call is TRBV2, the J call TRBJ1-1, with a possible D match to TRBD1 (5 bases). Germline lookup yields CDR1 SNHLY and CDR2 FYNNEI. V was shortened by 10 bases and J by 2 bases, with 11 bases between the two germline ends. The CDR3 sequence is 12 residues long. The CDR3 sequence is CATKGFNTEAFF. Here the CDR3 DNA reads TGTGCCACCAAGGGGTTCAACACTGAAGCTTTCTTT.

The V and J genes are TRBV5-1 and TRBJ1-2, with D perhaps TRBD1 (6 bases). V lost 3 bases to trimming and J lost 0 bases, with 12 bases between them. The length of the CDR3 is 15 residues. CDR1 is SGHRS and CDR2 is YFSETQ in the germline V gene. Here the CDR3 reads CASSSDRPANYGYTF. The CDR3 DNA reads TGCGCCAGCAGCTCTGACAGGCCGGCTAACTATGGCTACACCTTC.

Only a few counts were recorded for this clone. The chain has TRBV28 and TRBJ1-1; tentative D call: TRBD1 (5 bases). The CDR3 has 14 amino acids. The germline gives CDR1 MDHEN, CDR2 SYDVKM. The ends were cut back, 6 bases at V and 4 bases at J, with 15 bases in the middle. The CDR3 DNA reads TGTGCCAGCAGCCACCCGGCTAGGGGCACTGAAGCTTTCTTT. It translates to CASSHPARGTEAFF. The variable domain in full, with the rest retrieved from reference TRBV28 and TRBJ1-1, is DVKVTQSSRYLVKRTGEKVFLECVQDMDHENMFWYRQDPGLGLRLIYFSYDVKMKEKGDIPEGYSVSREKKERFSLILESASTNQTSMYLCASSHPARGTEAFFGQGTRLTVV.

This rearrangement joins TRBV27 to TRBJ2-1, with D possibly TRBD2 on 5 matching bases. This CDR3 region has 17 residues. Germline CDR1 reads MNHEY; CDR2 reads SMNVEV (reference sequence). Trimming pared 2 bases from V and 2 bases from J, leaving 16 bases between. The CDR3 sequence: CASSLDTRWRTYNEQFF. DNA for the CDR3: TGTGCCAGCAGTTTAGATACCCGGTGGAGGACCTACAATGAGCAGTTCTTC.

This clone has just a few counts. The rearrangement joins TRBV19 to TRBJ1-5; D not certain. Germline CDR1 reads LNHDA; CDR2 reads SQIVND (reference sequence). The V and J ends lost 5 bases and 0 bases respectively, with 11 bases between them. The CDR3 runs to 15 residues. In DNA, the CDR3 is TGTGCCAGTAGTCCTCCATCTTATAGCAATCAGCCCCAGCATTTT. Its translation is CASSPPSYSNQPQHF.

The V call is TRBV6-5, the J call TRBJ2-1; 10 nucleotides agree with TRBD1. Per germline, CDR1 MNHEY and CDR2 SVGAGI. This CDR3 is 16 amino acids long. V trimming: 2 bases; J trimming: 8 bases; junction bases outside the gene matches: 9. As DNA, the CDR3 is TGTGCCAGCAGTTACCCCCCCGGGACAGGGGCCTATGAGCAGTTCTTC. Protein: CASSYPPGTGAYEQFF.

The gene calls are TRBV7-3 and TRBJ2-1; 8 bases agree with TRBD2. CDR1 SGHTA and CDR2 FQGTGA come from the germline V gene. The CDR3 covers 15 residues. V gave up 2 bases and J gave up 7 bases; unmatched junction bases: 7. DNA for the CDR3: TGTGCCAGCAGCTTATCACGGGGGGGAAGTAATGAGCAGTTCTTC. This encodes CASSLSRGGSNEQFF.

The chain combines TRBV27 with TRBJ1-5; D remains ambiguous. Germline V CDR1 and CDR2: MNHEY, SMNVEV (reference sequence). V was cut by 3 bases and J by 5 bases, with 2 bases left in between. The length of the CDR3 is 11 residues. The CDR3 DNA sequence: TGTGCCAGCAGTTTCTATCAGCCCCAGCATTTT. It yields the protein CASSFYQPQHF.

The chain links TRBV4-2 to TRBJ2-1; D is ambiguous. Germline V gene data show CDR1 as LGHNA and CDR2 as YNFKEQ. The CDR3 sequence is 12 residues long. Trimming took off 1 base at V and 9 bases at J, with 7 bases between the two ends. CDR3 in amino acids: CASSQAAGEQFF. In DNA, the CDR3 is TGTGCCAGCAGCCAAGCAGCAGGTGAGCAGTTCTTC.

The chain carries TRBV3-1 (or the pseudogene TRBV3-2) and TRBJ2-3; D assignment may be TRBD1 or TRBD2 (7 bases each). Trimming removed 3 bases at V and 1 base at J, with 17 bases between. The CDR3 sequence is 17 residues long. Germline CDR1 is LGHDT and CDR2 is YNNKEL (reference sequence). In nucleotides, the CDR3 is TGTGCCAGCAGCCACCTACTGGGAGGGGGCGGCACAGATACGCAGTATTTT. It yields the protein CASSHLLGGGGTDTQYF.

DNA for the CDR3: TGTGCCAGCAGTGAAGGGGACGGCCGTAATGAAAAACTGTTTTTT. Amino acids: CASSEGDGRNEKLFF. The chain combines TRBV6-1 with TRBJ1-4, with a tentative D call TRBD1 (5 bases). The V gene's germline CDR1 is MNHNS and CDR2 SASEGT. Trimming stripped 1 base from V and 4 bases from J, with 10 bases between. This CDR3 spans 15 amino acids.

The chain is built from TRBV4-2 and TRBJ2-2; no firm D call. Germline values: CDR1 LGHNA, CDR2 YNFKEQ. Trimming removed 0 bases at V and 1 base at J, with 0 bases between. The CDR3 spans 13 residues. CDR3 loop: CASSQENTGELFF. For the CDR3, the DNA is TGTGCCAGCAGCCAAGAGAACACCGGGGAGCTGTTTTTT.

The chain combines TRBV5-5 with TRBJ2-7, with 8 bases that match TRBD2. There are 15 residues in the CDR3. With V trimmed by 3 bases and J by 3 bases, 8 bases remained unmatched. Germline V CDR1 and CDR2: SGHKS, YYEKEE (reference sequence). The CDR3 nucleotides read TGTGCCAGCAGCTGGGAGGTAGCGGGATTCTACGAGCAGTACTTC. Its protein is CASSWEVAGFYEQYF.

V and J are TRBV3-1 (or the pseudogene TRBV3-2) and TRBJ2-1; TRBD2 agrees at 8 bases. The junction had 9 bases not matched to a gene; V was cut back by 4 bases and J by 4 bases. CDR3 size: 16 residues. CDR1 and CDR2 from the germline V gene are LGHDT and YNNKEL (reference sequence). This chain's CDR3 is CASSRERAGDYNEQFF. Here the CDR3 DNA reads TGTGCCAGCAGCCGAGAAAGAGCGGGAGATTACAATGAGCAGTTCTTC.